The 13 T cell receptor beta chains in this list originate from one sample, sequenced in a study of T-cell reconstitution after alpha-beta-depleted transplantation in children. Unique molecular identifiers were used to barcode this TCRbeta library. TCRdb re-called the PCR reads with MiXCR, one entry per CDR3 protein. The sample lists about 500,000 distinct CDR3 sequences, about 31% seen once, with 2% to 2.5% in the top ten. The source was PBMCs from the stem cell graft donor, collected from the stem cell graft. The origin of the receptors is a human donor who donated a stem cell graft to a child with aplastic anemia.

The chain is built from TRBV12-3 or TRBV12-4 and TRBJ2-5; D is uncertain. V shed 6 bases and J shed 10 bases, with 15 bases lying between them. This CDR3 comprises 12 residues. CDR3 sequence (DNA): TGTGCCAGCAGCCCAGTGGGGTTTGGCCAGTACTTC. The encoded protein is CASSPVGFGQYF.

This clonotype was observed a few times. This rearrangement joins TRBV20-1 to TRBJ2-5; D could derive from TRBD1 or TRBD2 (5 bases each). The CDR3 is 13 residues long. CDR1 is DFQATT, CDR2 SNEGSKA, per germline (reference sequence). Trimming removed 5 bases at V and 5 bases at J, with 15 bases between. The CDR3 DNA follows: TGCAGTGCTGGGGGTTATGGGATGGAGACCCAGTACTTC. The encoded protein is CSAGGYGMETQYF.

This clonotype was seen at least ten times. V usage is TRBV28 and J usage is TRBJ2-2; D is ambiguous. Deletions cut 8 bases from V and 4 bases from J, with 5 bases between. CDR1 and CDR2 from the germline V gene are MDHEN and SYDVKM. This CDR3 is built from 11 residues. The CDR3, as DNA: TGTGCCAGCTCACCCACCGGGGAGCTGTTTTTT. Its protein product is CASSPTGELFF.

This clonotype was picked up a small number of times. V usage is TRBV12-3 or TRBV12-4 and J usage is TRBJ2-2, with 12 bases matching TRBD2. V trimming: 3 bases; J trimming: 7 bases; junction bases outside the gene matches: 3. The CDR3 consists of 15 residues. CDR3 nucleotides: TGTGCCAGCAGTTTTCCTAGCGGGAGGGACGGGGAGCTGTTTTTT. Translated: CASSFPSGRDGELFF.

V and J are TRBV7-2 and TRBJ2-3, with D possibly called TRBD1 or TRBD2 (5 bases each). CDR1 and CDR2 from the germline V gene are SGHTA and FQGNSA. Deletions cut 4 bases from V and 1 base from J, with 15 bases between. The CDR3 runs 16 residues. CDR3 sequence (DNA): TGTGCCAGCAGCTCGCGCCGGGGCCCCGGCACAGATACGCAGTATTTT. This sequence encodes CASSSRRGPGTDTQYF.

V usage is TRBV7-2 and J usage is TRBJ2-7; D is possibly TRBD2 (5 bases). The CDR3 spans 14 residues. Deletions cut 0 bases from V and 3 bases from J, with 9 bases between. Germline V CDR1 and CDR2: SGHTA, FQGNSA. The CDR3 here is CASSLAGEYYEQYF. The CDR3 DNA is TGTGCCAGCAGCTTAGCGGGAGAATACTACGAGCAGTACTTC.

The rearrangement joins TRBV20-1 to TRBJ1-1; D unclear. The ends were cut back, 4 bases at V and 1 base at J, with 19 bases in the middle. This CDR3 is 16 amino acids long. Germline CDR1 and CDR2: DFQATT and SNEGSKA (reference sequence). CDR3 nucleotide sequence: TGCAGTGCTACAAAGATCGGGAGGCGGGAGAACACTGAAGCTTTCTTT. This gives the protein CSATKIGRRENTEAFF.

The chain is built from TRBV5-1 and TRBJ2-3, with 10 bases identical to TRBD2. Losses at the gene ends were 0 bases for V and 4 bases for J; bases not matched to a gene: 8. The CDR3 extends over 17 amino acids. Germline lookup yields CDR1 SGHRS and CDR2 YFSETQ. The CDR3 protein is CASSLGASGSGADTQYF. CDR3 nucleotides: TGCGCCAGCAGCTTGGGAGCTAGCGGGAGTGGGGCAGATACGCAGTATTTT.

This clonotype has ten or more counts. The chain carries TRBV12-3 or TRBV12-4 and TRBJ2-7; TRBD1 agrees at 8 bases. CDR3 length: 17 amino acids. With 5 bases clipped from V and 3 bases from J, the junction kept 15 bases outside the gene matches. The CDR3 nucleotides are TGTGCCAGCAGTCCGAAAAACCGGGACAGGAGACTCTACGAGCAGTACGTC. Translated, it gives CASSPKNRDRRLYEQYV.

Written as DNA, the CDR3 is TGCAGTGCTAGAACTACCACAGGGACCTACTCCTACGAGCAGTACTTC. Translated, it gives CSARTTTGTYSYEQYF. The V gene is TRBV20-1, the J gene TRBJ2-7; tentatively, D is TRBD1 (6 bases). V shed 2 bases and J shed 0 bases, with 17 bases lying between them. Per germline, CDR1 DFQATT and CDR2 SNEGSKA (reference sequence). CDR3 length equals 16 residues.

In its sample, this clonotype was seen a few times. This chain uses TRBV12-3 or TRBV12-4 with TRBJ2-7, with D hard to call. Trimming removed 8 bases at V and 5 bases at J, with 13 bases between. There are 12 residues in the CDR3. CDR3 sequence reads: CASGPTPHEQYF. CDR3 coding DNA: TGTGCCAGCGGCCCTACCCCGCACGAGCAGTACTTC.

This chain joins TRBV12-3 or TRBV12-4 and TRBJ2-7; 10 positions match TRBD1. The CDR3 spans 15 residues. Unmatched junction bases numbered 7, after V lost 5 bases and J lost 3 bases. The CDR3 DNA is TGTGCCAGCAGTCCCCAGGGACAGGGGATCTACGAGCAGTACTTC. Its translation: CASSPQGQGIYEQYF.

The J gene is TRBJ2-7, the V gene TRBV2; D gene unclear. With 2 bases removed from V and 3 bases from J, the gap between germline ends came to 11 bases. Germline CDR1 and CDR2: SNHLY and FYNNEI. This CDR3 region has 14 residues. The CDR3 DNA reads TGTGCCAGCAGTGAACTGACGCGGTTCTACGAGCAGTACTTC. This gives the protein CASSELTRFYEQYF.